What follows are 13 T cell receptor beta chains derived from one specimen sequenced in a study of regulatory T cells in long-lasting Graves disease. As for time point: persistent/refractory GD, antithyroid drugs over 5 years with positive TRAb. From RNA extracted from PBMCs, the TCR library was made. CDR3 regions were amplified by Arm-PCR using iRepertoire HTBI primers to build TCR beta libraries. MiXCR, run by TCRdb on the multiplex PCR reads, gives a single entry per CDR3 protein. The table records about 340,000 distinct CDR3 sequences, about 19% of them present only once. The material was peripheral blood mononuclear cells (PBMCs), obtained when the disease was refractory, from a patient treated with antithyroid drugs. The source is a female donor with Graves disease.

The chain couples TRBV5-1 to TRBJ2-2, with D possibly called TRBD1 or TRBD2 (5 bases each). Germline assignment: CDR1 SGHRS and CDR2 YFSETQ. Trimming left V 4 bases short and J 4 bases short, with 17 bases between. The CDR3 consists of 16 residues. The CDR3 DNA reads TGCGCCAGCAGCGTTGCCGGGACGAAGGTCACCGGGGAGCTGTTTTTT. It encodes CASSVAGTKVTGELFF.

There are many counts of this clonotype. The chain is built from TRBV12-3 or TRBV12-4 and TRBJ2-6; 12 bases line up with TRBD2. V lost 5 bases and J lost 0; bases outside the gene matches: 11. This CDR3 has 20 residues. The CDR3 DNA is TGTGCCAGCAGTCCCCTGACTAGCGGGAGACCGAGCTCTGGGGCCAACGTCCTGACTTTC. It specifies CASSPLTSGRPSSGANVLTF.

This clonotype was found a few times. The J gene is TRBJ1-6, the V gene TRBV7-8, with 8 bases matching TRBD1. The CDR3 totals 16 residues. Per germline, CDR1 SGHVS and CDR2 FQNEAQ. Losses at the gene ends were 1 base for V and 7 bases for J; bases not matched to a gene: 6. The CDR3 DNA reads as TGTGCCAGCAGCTTAGGTGTTGGACAGGGAAATTCACCCCTCCACTTT. Its translation is CASSLGVGQGNSPLHF.

This clonotype was seen more than once but under ten times. The chain links TRBV12-3 or TRBV12-4 to TRBJ2-7; 7 positions agree with TRBD2. V lost 3 bases and J lost 2; bases outside the gene matches: 4. The CDR3 runs 14 residues. The CDR3: CASSLRETPYEQYF. CDR3 DNA sequence: TGTGCCAGCAGTTTGCGGGAGACTCCCTACGAGCAGTACTTC.

This clonotype was observed at least ten times. The chain carries TRBV7-2 and TRBJ1-1, with D possibly being TRBD1 (5 bases). CDR3 length: 14 amino acids. The ends were cut back, 7 bases at V and 3 bases at J, with 15 bases in the middle. Per the germline V gene, CDR1 is SGHTA and CDR2 is FQGNSA. The CDR3 loop reads CASNPFGRDTEAFF. The CDR3 DNA is TGTGCCAGCAACCCTTTCGGCAGGGACACTGAAGCTTTCTTT. Full variable domain (outside the CDR3, taken from reference TRBV7-2 and TRBJ1-1): GAGVSQSPSNKVTEKGKDVELRCDPISGHTALYWYRQSLGQGLEFLIYFQGNSAPDKSGLPSDRFSAERTGGSVSTLTIQRTQQEDSAVYLCASNPFGRDTEAFFGQGTRLTVV.

Only a few counts were recorded for this clonotype. The rearrangement links TRBV7-9 to TRBJ2-7; D possibly corresponds to TRBD2 (7 bases). CDR1 SEHNR and CDR2 FQNEAQ come from the germline V gene (reference sequence). V lost 1 base to trimming and J lost 2 bases, with 12 bases between them. The CDR3 contains 15 residues. The CDR3 here is CASSLGGGDTYEQYF. The CDR3, as DNA: TGTGCCAGCAGCTTAGGAGGGGGGGACACCTACGAGCAGTACTTC. The full variable domain, its missing parts supplied by reference TRBV7-9 and TRBJ2-7, is DTGVSQNPRHKITKRGQNVTFRCDPISEHNRLYWYRQTLGQGPEFLTYFQNEAQLEKSRLLSDRFSAERPKGSFSTLEIQRTEQGDSAMYLCASSLGGGDTYEQYFGPGTRLTVT.

This clonotype was recorded at least ten times. The chain carries TRBV6-1 and TRBJ2-7; the D gene is possibly TRBD2 (6 bases). CDR1 and CDR2 from the germline V gene are MNHNS and SASEGT. The V end was cut by 4 bases, the J end by 6 bases, with 13 bases between. The CDR3 contains 13 residues. CDR3 in DNA: TGTGCCAGCAGTGCCTCTAGCGTATGCGAGCAGTACTTC. Protein product: CASSASSVCEQYF.

This clonotype showed up many times. This chain uses TRBV5-1 with TRBJ1-1, with a weak D call TRBD1 (6 bases). The germline V gene has CDR1 SGHRS and CDR2 YFSETQ. The CDR3 runs to 15 residues. V shed 2 bases and J shed 6 bases, with 17 bases lying between them. The CDR3 coding sequence is TGCGCCAGCAGCTTAACGGCGGGGGGCGTCTCTGAAGCTTTCTTT. It encodes CASSLTAGGVSEAFF. Looking up the rest from reference TRBV5-1 and TRBJ1-1 gives the full variable domain: KAGVTQTPRYLIKTRGQQVTLSCSPISGHRSVSWYQQTPGQGLQFLFEYFSETQRNKGNFPGRFSGRQFSNSRSEMNVSTLELGDSALYLCASSLTAGGVSEAFFGQGTRLTVV.

The chain joins TRBV5-1 to TRBJ2-2; D might be TRBD1 (5 bases). This CDR3 has 14 amino acids. Deletions cut 5 bases from V and 2 bases from J, with 10 bases between. Germline loops: CDR1 SGHRS, CDR2 YFSETQ. CDR3: CASRRTYNTGELFF. The CDR3 DNA reads TGCGCCAGCAGAAGGACATACAACACCGGGGAGCTGTTTTTT.

Turning to this clonotype: Given a much more abundant clone one base away, this may be a read error. This rearrangement joins TRBV5-8 to TRBJ2-5; no clear D. Germline V gene sequence: CDR1 SGHTS, CDR2 YDEGEE. V gave up 0 bases and J gave up 5 bases, with 26 bases separating them. CDR3 size: 19 residues. CDR3 in amino acids: CASSLVVRASEAVLETQYF. The DNA of the CDR3 is TGTGCCAGCAGCTTGGTAGTCAGAGCCTCTGAAGCAGTCTTGGAGACCCAGTACTTC.

The chain joins TRBV6-2 or TRBV6-3 to TRBJ2-7; D may match TRBD1 or TRBD2 (5 bases each). From germline, CDR1 is MNHEY and CDR2 SVGEGT. V was clipped by 4 bases and J by 6 bases, with 19 bases between them. The CDR3 is 15 residues long. CDR3 amino acids: CASSWGPNPACEQYF. The CDR3 DNA reads as TGTGCCAGCAGTTGGGGACCCAACCCCGCCTGCGAGCAGTACTTC.

To note about this clonotype: This sequence may be a read error, since a much larger clone differs from it by one base. V usage is TRBV11-2 and J usage is TRBJ1-4; TRBD1 matches 7 bases. The V gene's germline CDR1 is SGHAT and CDR2 FQNNGV. The CDR3 loop spans 13 amino acids. The junction had 14 bases not matched to a gene; V was cut back by 6 bases and J by 16 bases. CDR3 region: CASRSGRQGQPFF. DNA for the CDR3: TGTGCCAGCAGGTCCGGGAGACAGGGACAACCGTTTTTT.

In this sample, this clonotype turned up a few times. The V and J genes are TRBV7-8 and TRBJ2-1, with 10 bases identical to TRBD2. CDR1 and CDR2 (germline): SGHVS, FQNEAQ. With V trimmed by 2 bases and J by 9 bases, 7 bases remained unmatched. The CDR3 contains 15 residues. CDR3 in DNA: TGTGCCAGCAGCTTACCTAGCGGGGGATCTATTGAGCAGTTCTTC. It translates to CASSLPSGGSIEQFF. Full variable domain (rest looked up from reference TRBV7-8 and TRBJ2-1): GAGVSQSPRYKVAKRGQDVALRCDPISGHVSLFWYQQALGQGPEFLTYFQNEAQLDKSGLPSDRFFAERPEGSVSTLKIQRTQQEDSAVYLCASSLPSGGSIEQFFGPGTRLTVL.